Here is one T cell receptor beta chain with its context. Its antigen is currently unknown. The CDR3 is 11 residues long. The germline gives CDR1 SQVTM, CDR2 ANQGSEA. The V and J ends lost 4 bases and 6 bases respectively, with 7 bases between them. TCRdb's copy holds only in-frame clones and misses some; the assay was immunoSEQ multiplex PCR. The data hold about 110,000 clones, with over 80% observed a single time. The data originate from a study of CD4+ T cells in melanoma. Whole-study findings and limits: Reportedly, melanoma neoantigen-specific CD4+ T cells showed varied differentiation states.

V is TRBV29-1 and J is TRBJ2-1; weak D call: TRBD2 (6 bases). The sequenced sample was peripheral blood. The receptor comes from a human donor with melanoma. This CDR3 reads CSVVGGNEQFF. The CDR3 DNA reads as TGCAGCGTTGTCGGGGGCAATGAGCAGTTCTTC.